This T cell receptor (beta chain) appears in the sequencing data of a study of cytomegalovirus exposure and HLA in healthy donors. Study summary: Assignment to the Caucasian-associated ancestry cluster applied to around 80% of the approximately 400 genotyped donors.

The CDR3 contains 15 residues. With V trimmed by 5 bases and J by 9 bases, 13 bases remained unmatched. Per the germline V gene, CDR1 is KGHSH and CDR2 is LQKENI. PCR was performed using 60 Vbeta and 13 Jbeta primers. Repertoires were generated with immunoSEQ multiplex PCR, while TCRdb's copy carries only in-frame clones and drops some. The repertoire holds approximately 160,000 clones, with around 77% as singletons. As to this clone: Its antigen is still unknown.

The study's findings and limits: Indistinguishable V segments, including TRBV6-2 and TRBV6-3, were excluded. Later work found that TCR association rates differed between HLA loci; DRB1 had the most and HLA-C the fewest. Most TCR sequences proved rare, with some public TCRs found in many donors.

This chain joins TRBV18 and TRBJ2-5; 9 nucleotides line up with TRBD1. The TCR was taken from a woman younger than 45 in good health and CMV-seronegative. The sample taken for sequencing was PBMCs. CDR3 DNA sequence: TGTGCCAGCTCATCGACAGGGGGATTCTTGGAGGCCCAGTACTTC. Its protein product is CASSSTGGFLEAQYF.